One T cell receptor (beta chain) is described in this entry. Its antigen is currently unknown. CDR3 size: 14 residues. Trimming took 4 bases from V and 3 from J; bases not matched to a gene: 6. In germline, CDR1 is SGHRS, CDR2 YFSETQ. This sample was included in a study of long-term antiretroviral therapy in people with HIV. They ran version v3.0 of the immunoSEQ assay at survey level. Each sample had sequencing targeting about 35,000-50,000 T-cell genomes. Only in-frame clones appear in the TCRdb table, and some are missing; sequencing was by immunoSEQ multiplex PCR. The sample carries more than 20,000 clones, over 80% recorded once. Study-level points and caveats: It was observed that HIV repertoires exhibited narrower CDR3 length ranges than controls.

The clonotype was recovered from a man between 45 and 60 years old with HIV. The chain links TRBV5-1 to TRBJ1-1, with 7 bases fitting TRBD1. The source was unsorted PBMCs, collected 1.8 years before starting antiretroviral therapy. CDR3 DNA sequence: TGCGCCAGCAGCACGGGACAGAGGTACACTGAAGCTTTCTTT. It translates to CASSTGQRYTEAFF. Together with reference TRBV5-1 and TRBJ1-1, the CDR3 gives the full variable domain: KAGVTQTPRYLIKTRGQQVTLSCSPISGHRSVSWYQQTPGQGLQFLFEYFSETQRNKGNFPGRFSGRQFSNSRSEMNVSTLELGDSALYLCASSTGQRYTEAFFGQGTRLTVV.